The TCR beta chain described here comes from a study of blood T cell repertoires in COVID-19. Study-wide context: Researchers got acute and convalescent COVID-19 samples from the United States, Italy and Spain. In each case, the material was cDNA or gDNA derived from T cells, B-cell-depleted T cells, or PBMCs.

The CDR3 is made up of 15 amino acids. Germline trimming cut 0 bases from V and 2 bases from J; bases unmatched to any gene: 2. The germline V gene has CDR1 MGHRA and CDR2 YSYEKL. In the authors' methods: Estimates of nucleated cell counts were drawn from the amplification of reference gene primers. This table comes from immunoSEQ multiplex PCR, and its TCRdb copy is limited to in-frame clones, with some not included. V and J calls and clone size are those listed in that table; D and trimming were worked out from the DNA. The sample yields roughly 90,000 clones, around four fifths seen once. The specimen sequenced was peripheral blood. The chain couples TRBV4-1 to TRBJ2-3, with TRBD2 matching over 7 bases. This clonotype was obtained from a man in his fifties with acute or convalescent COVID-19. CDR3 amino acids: CASSQERGNTDTQYF. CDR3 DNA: TGCGCCAGCAGCCAAGAGCGGGGGAACACAGATACGCAGTATTTT.